This TCR beta chain comes out of a study of identical twins. Study-wide results and limits: Fewer insertions characterized abundant cord blood beta clonotypes, whereas memory repertoires showed none. Conclusions rested on cross-sectional statistics rather than following the same donors.

This clonotype was counted only a few times. What it recognizes is unknown. TCRdb ran MiXCR on the 5' RACE reads and lists one entry per CDR3 protein. The sample holds about 190,000 distinct CDR3 sequences; around 15% are singletons and the top ten take 40%. The germline CDR1 and CDR2 sequences are DFQATT and SNEGSKA (reference sequence). V was trimmed by 3 bases and J by 2 bases, leaving 8 bases between them. The CDR3 runs to 12 residues. The data were also submitted as part of a second study, on T cells expressing NK-cell markers. That study adds: It was sorted CD3+CD56+NKG2C+, CD3+CD56+NKG2C- and CD3+CD56-NKG2C+ T cells that supplied the TCR beta repertoires. Dominant NKG2C+ clonotypes made up about 1.0-7.0% of CD8+ T cells in a handful of donors.

The chain carries TRBV20-1 and TRBJ2-7, with D perhaps TRBD1 (6 bases). The clonotype comes from a woman aged 18-29 years in good health. The sample comprised CD8+ T cells sorted from blood. CDR3 loop: CSARDSTYEQYF. CDR3 bases: TGCAGTGCTAGGGACAGCACCTACGAGCAGTACTTC.